This note documents a single T cell receptor (beta chain) sequence. The sample belongs to a study of blood T cell repertoires in COVID-19. Background on the study: Acute and convalescent COVID-19 specimens originated in the United States, Italy and Spain. T cells, B-cell-depleted T cells, or PBMCs supplied cDNA or gDNA.

Germline CDR1 is SGHRS and CDR2 is YFSETQ. This CDR3 region has 22 residues. V dropped 0 bases and J dropped 8 bases, with 36 bases sitting between them. In the source study's methods: Estimates of nucleated cell counts were drawn from the amplification of reference gene primers. The table came from immunoSEQ multiplex PCR; TCRdb's copy has only in-frame clones and leaves some out. V and J calls and clone size are given by that table; D and trimming were obtained from the DNA. The sample records roughly 130,000 clones, approximately 82% being singletons. This clonotype was sampled from a middle-aged man with active or convalescent COVID-19. V and J are TRBV5-1 and TRBJ2-1; possibly TRBD2 for D (6 bases). The sequenced sample consisted of peripheral blood. CDR3: CASSLAGPSGRLTGTGLYEQFF. The CDR3 DNA reads TGCGCCAGCAGCTTGGCTGGCCCCTCTGGCAGATTAACCGGGACTGGCCTATATGAGCAGTTCTTC.